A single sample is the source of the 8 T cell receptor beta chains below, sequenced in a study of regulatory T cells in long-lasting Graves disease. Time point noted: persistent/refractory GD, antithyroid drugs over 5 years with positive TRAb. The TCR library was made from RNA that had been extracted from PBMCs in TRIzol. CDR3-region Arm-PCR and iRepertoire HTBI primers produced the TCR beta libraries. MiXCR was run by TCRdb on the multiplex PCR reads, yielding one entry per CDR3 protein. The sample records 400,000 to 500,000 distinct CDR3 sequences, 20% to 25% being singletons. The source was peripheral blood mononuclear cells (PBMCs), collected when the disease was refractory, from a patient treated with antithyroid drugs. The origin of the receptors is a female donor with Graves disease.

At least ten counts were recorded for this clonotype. The CDR3 region has the DNA TGTGCCAGTAGTAAACAGGGATTGAACACTGAAGCTTTCTTT. Encoded protein: CASSKQGLNTEAFF. This chain uses TRBV19 with TRBJ1-1; D is possibly TRBD1 (6 bases). From germline, CDR1 is LNHDA and CDR2 SQIVND (reference sequence). Trimming stripped 4 bases from V and 0 bases from J, with 9 bases between. The CDR3 contains 14 residues.

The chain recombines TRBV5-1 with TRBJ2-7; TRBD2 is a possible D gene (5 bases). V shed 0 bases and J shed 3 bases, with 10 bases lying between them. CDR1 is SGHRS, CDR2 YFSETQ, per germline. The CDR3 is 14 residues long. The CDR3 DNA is TGCGCCAGCAGCTTGGGACTATCCGACTACGAGCAGTACTTC. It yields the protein CASSLGLSDYEQYF. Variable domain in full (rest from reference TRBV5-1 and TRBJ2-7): KAGVTQTPRYLIKTRGQQVTLSCSPISGHRSVSWYQQTPGQGLQFLFEYFSETQRNKGNFPGRFSGRQFSNSRSEMNVSTLELGDSALYLCASSLGLSDYEQYFGPGTRLTVT.

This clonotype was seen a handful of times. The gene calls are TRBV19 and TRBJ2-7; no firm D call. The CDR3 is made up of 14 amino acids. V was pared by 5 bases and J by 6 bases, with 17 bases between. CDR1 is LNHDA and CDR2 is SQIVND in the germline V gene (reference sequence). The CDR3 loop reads CASSPGRHIGEQYF. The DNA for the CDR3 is TGTGCCAGTAGTCCAGGACGGCATATCGGCGAGCAGTACTTC. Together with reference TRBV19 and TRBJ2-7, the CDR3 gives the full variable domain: DGGITQSPKYLFRKEGQNVTLSCEQNLNHDAMYWYRQDPGQGLRLIYYSQIVNDFQKGDIAEGYSVSREKKESFPLTVTSAQKNPTAFYLCASSPGRHIGEQYFGPGTRLTVT.

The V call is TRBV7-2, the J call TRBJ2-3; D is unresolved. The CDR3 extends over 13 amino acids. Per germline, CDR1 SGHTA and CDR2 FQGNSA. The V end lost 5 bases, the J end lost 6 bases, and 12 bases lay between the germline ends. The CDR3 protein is CASSKEGWDTQYF. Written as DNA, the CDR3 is TGTGCCAGCAGCAAAGAAGGCTGGGATACGCAGTATTTT.

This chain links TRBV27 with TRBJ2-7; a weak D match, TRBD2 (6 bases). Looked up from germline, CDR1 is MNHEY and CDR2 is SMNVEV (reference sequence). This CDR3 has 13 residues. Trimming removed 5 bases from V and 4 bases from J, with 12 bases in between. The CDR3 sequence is CASSVGLLYEQYF. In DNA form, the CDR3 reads TGTGCCAGCAGTGTGGGACTTCTATACGAGCAGTACTTC.

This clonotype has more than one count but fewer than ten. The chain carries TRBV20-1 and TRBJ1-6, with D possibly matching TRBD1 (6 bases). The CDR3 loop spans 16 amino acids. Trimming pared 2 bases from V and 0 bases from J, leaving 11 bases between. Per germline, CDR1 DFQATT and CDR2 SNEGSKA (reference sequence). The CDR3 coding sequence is TGCAGTGCTAGACCAGGGGAGAACTCCTATAATTCACCCCTCCACTTT. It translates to CSARPGENSYNSPLHF.

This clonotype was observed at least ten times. The CDR3 loop is CASSLLAGAYGELFF. CDR3 DNA sequence: TGTGCCAGCAGTTTATTGGCGGGGGCATACGGGGAGCTGTTTTTT. The rearrangement uses TRBV28 and TRBJ2-2; maybe TRBD2 (7 bases). The CDR3 is made up of 15 amino acids. V lost 1 base and J lost 7, with 13 bases in between. CDR1 and CDR2 from the germline V gene are MDHEN and SYDVKM.

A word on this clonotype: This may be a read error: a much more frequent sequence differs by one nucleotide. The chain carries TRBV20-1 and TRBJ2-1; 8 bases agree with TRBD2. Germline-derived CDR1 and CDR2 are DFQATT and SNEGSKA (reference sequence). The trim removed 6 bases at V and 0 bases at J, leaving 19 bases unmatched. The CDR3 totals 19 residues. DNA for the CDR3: TGCAGTGCCCCCACCCCGGGACTAACGGGAGGGCTCTCCTACAATGAGCAGTTCTTC. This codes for CSAPTPGLTGGLSYNEQFF.